The clone carrying this T cell receptor beta chain was recorded a few times. The CDR3 consists of 15 residues. From germline, CDR1 is GTSNPN and CDR2 SVGIG (reference sequence). Deletions cut 2 bases from V and 6 bases from J, with 17 bases between. MiXCR, applied by TCRdb to the RT-PCR reads, yields one record per CDR3 protein. Here the sample spans about 680,000 distinct CDR3 sequences, 13% to 15% being singletons. Sequences were obtained from memory CD4+ T cells from blood. The J gene is TRBJ2-1, the V gene TRBV30; weak D call: TRBD2 (7 bases). This TCR derives from a female donor in good health, serving as a healthy control. CDR3 amino acids: CAWSTLGGTINEQFF. The CDR3 DNA reads as TGTGCCTGGAGTACTCTCGGGGGGACAATCAATGAGCAGTTCTTC.